Shown below are 16 T cell receptor beta chains from a single sample sequenced in a study of T cells after yellow fever vaccination. TCRdb passed the 5' RACE reads through MiXCR, listing each CDR3 protein once. The sample gives about 45,000 distinct CDR3 sequences, 6% to 7% of which show up once; 15% is in the top ten. Sample: CD8+ T cells not binding an NS4B(214-222) dextramer, sorted from PBMCs, taken 45 days after the yellow fever booster vaccination. All receptors come from a young man who received the YFV17D yellow fever vaccine.

There are many counts of this clonotype. J is TRBJ2-2 and V is TRBV7-3, with D perhaps assigned TRBD1 or TRBD2 (6 bases each). CDR1 and CDR2 from the germline V gene are SGHTA and FQGTGA. V lost 10 bases, J lost 6 bases, and 15 bases lay in between. The CDR3 length is 13 residues. CDR3 coding DNA: TGTGCCACCTCAATGGGGGGCCCCGGGGAGCTGTTTTTT. Its protein product is CATSMGGPGELFF.

This clonotype appeared many times. The CDR3 is CASSQEGRGGETQYF. The CDR3 region has the DNA TGCGCCAGCAGCCAAGAAGGTCGAGGGGGTGAGACCCAGTACTTC. The chain joins TRBV4-1 to TRBJ2-5, with D possibly matching TRBD1 (6 bases). Germline values: CDR1 MGHRA, CDR2 YSYEKL. The CDR3 has 15 residues. V was cut by 0 bases and J by 5 bases, with 13 bases left in between.

This chain uses TRBV30 with TRBJ2-7; 7 nucleotides agree with TRBD2. Germline V gene data show CDR1 as GTSNPN and CDR2 as SVGIG (reference sequence). The CDR3 covers 16 residues. V shed 0 bases and J 2 bases; nucleotides not matched to a gene: 10. The CDR3 spells CAWSVRVASGTYEQYF. As DNA, the CDR3 is TGTGCCTGGAGTGTACGCGTGGCTAGCGGAACCTACGAGCAGTACTTC.

A few counts support this clonotype. The V and J genes are TRBV12-3 or TRBV12-4 and TRBJ1-4; the match to TRBD1 covers 8 bases. With 3 bases clipped from V and 4 bases from J, the junction kept 10 bases outside the gene matches. The CDR3 runs 17 residues. Here the CDR3 reads CASSFIPGQGNNEKLFF. For the CDR3, the DNA is TGTGCCAGCAGTTTCATACCAGGACAGGGAAATAATGAAAAACTGTTTTTT.

The V call is TRBV7-8, the J call TRBJ2-1; TRBD2 matches at 11 bases. Per germline, CDR1 SGHVS and CDR2 FQNEAQ. The trim removed 5 bases at V and 4 bases at J, leaving 10 bases unmatched. This CDR3 has 17 residues. This chain's CDR3 is CASSKLAGVFTYNEQFF. The CDR3 DNA sequence: TGTGCCAGCAGCAAACTAGCGGGAGTATTTACTTACAATGAGCAGTTCTTC.

This clonotype was recorded many times. V gene TRBV6-2 or TRBV6-3 combines with J gene TRBJ2-5; 10 bases align to TRBD1. The CDR3 has 15 amino acids. The germline V gene has CDR1 MNHEY and CDR2 SVGEGT. Losses at the gene ends were 7 bases for V and 0 bases for J; bases not matched to a gene: 5. CDR3 bases: TGTGCCAGCAACCGGGACAGGGGTTACCAAGAGACCCAGTACTTC. Residues: CASNRDRGYQETQYF.

The chain uses TRBV3-1 and TRBJ2-5; D might be TRBD2 (5 bases). Germline V gene data show CDR1 as LGHDT and CDR2 as YNNKEL (reference sequence). Trimming cost V 11 bases and J 5 bases, with 18 bases left between them. The CDR3 has 13 residues. CDR3 DNA sequence: TGTGCCTTCAGTCTGGGAGTAGTGGAGACCCAGTACTTC. Translation: CAFSLGVVETQYF.

This clonotype has at least ten counts. The rearrangement uses TRBV7-8 and TRBJ1-1; no definite D call. Trimming removed 8 bases at V and 2 bases at J, with 9 bases between. CDR3 length equals 12 residues. Germline V CDR1 and CDR2: SGHVS, FQNEAQ. Here the CDR3 reads CASWTDNTEAFF. CDR3 nucleotides: TGTGCCAGCTGGACTGACAACACTGAAGCTTTCTTT.

This clonotype was detected ten times or more. The genes are TRBV5-8 and TRBJ2-2, with D possibly being TRBD1 (6 bases). The CDR3 consists of 15 residues. V was pared by 2 bases and J by 3 bases, with 11 bases between. Germline CDR1 SGHTS, CDR2 YDEGEE. In nucleotides, the CDR3 is TGTGCCAGCAGCTTTGGACAGATTGACACCGGGGAGCTGTTTTTT. Protein: CASSFGQIDTGELFF.

This clonotype was seen ten or more times. V is TRBV29-1 and J is TRBJ2-3; D unclear. Germline V lookup: CDR1 SQVTM, CDR2 ANQGSEA. Trimming removed 4 bases at V and 1 base at J, with 9 bases between. The CDR3 has 13 residues. The CDR3 loop reads CSVAFVRTDTQYF. In nucleotides, the CDR3 is TGCAGCGTTGCTTTCGTCCGCACAGATACGCAGTATTTT.

This clonotype was counted ten times or more. This chain links TRBV27 with TRBJ1-6; perhaps TRBD1 as D (5 bases). Deletions cut 6 bases from V and 1 base from J, with 10 bases between. The CDR3 extends over 15 amino acids. Germline V CDR1 and CDR2: MNHEY, SMNVEV (reference sequence). The CDR3 DNA reads TGTGCCAGCAGAGATGACAGATCCTATAATTCACCCCTCCACTTT. Its protein product is CASRDDRSYNSPLHF.

As concerns this clonotype: A read error may be the cause here, since a much bigger clone is one base away. The chain employs TRBV9 and TRBJ2-7; D gene ambiguous. The CDR3 is 11 amino acids. Germline V CDR1 and CDR2: SGDLS, YYNGEE. The DNA for the CDR3 is TGTGCCAGCAGCGTAGGGTACGAGAAGTACTTC. Amino acids: CASSVGYEKYF.

This clonotype appeared many times. The chain recombines TRBV20-1 with TRBJ2-1; D is ambiguous. The CDR3 is 13 residues long. V lost 3 bases, J lost 4 bases, and 10 bases lay in between. The V gene's germline CDR1 is DFQATT and CDR2 SNEGSKA (reference sequence). The CDR3 sequence: CSASEVPYNEQFF. The CDR3, as DNA: TGCAGTGCTAGTGAAGTCCCGTACAATGAGCAGTTCTTC.

The table lists this clonotype with many counts. The V and J genes are TRBV5-6 and TRBJ2-7, with 14 bases fitting TRBD2. Germline lookup yields CDR1 SGHDT and CDR2 YYEEEE. The CDR3 has 16 residues. The ends lost 4 bases at V and 5 bases at J; junction bases unmatched: 8. The CDR3 protein is CASSTPTSGRVNEQYF. The CDR3 DNA follows: TGTGCCAGCAGCACCCCGACTAGCGGGAGGGTTAACGAGCAGTACTTC. The full variable domain, with the rest looked up from reference TRBV5-6 and TRBJ2-7, is DAGVTQSPTHLIKTRGQQVTLRCSPKSGHDTVSWYQQALGQGPQFIFQYYEEEERQRGNFPDRFSGHQFPNYSSELNVNALLLGDSALYLCASSTPTSGRVNEQYFGPGTRLTVT.

The table lists this clonotype with many counts. The rearrangement links TRBV15 to TRBJ2-1, with no clear D. Germline V gives CDR1 LNHNV, CDR2 YYDKDF (reference sequence). The V gene lost 1 base and the J gene lost 6 bases, with 4 bases spanning the gap. This CDR3 is built from 12 residues. DNA for the CDR3: TGTGCCACCAGCAGAGCGCCCAATGAGCAGTTCTTC. Protein sequence: CATSRAPNEQFF. The full variable domain, rest sourced from reference TRBV15 and TRBJ2-1, is DAMVIQNPRYQVTQFGKPVTLSCSQTLNHNVMYWYQQKSSQAPKLLFHYYDKDFNNEADTPDNFQSRRPNTSFCFLDIRSPGLGDTAMYLCATSRAPNEQFFGPGTRLTVL.

Many counts were recorded for this clonotype. The chain links TRBV13 to TRBJ2-7; D call uncertain. The germline V gene encodes CDR1 PRHDT and CDR2 FYEKMQ (reference sequence). V lost 7 bases and J 0 bases, leaving 13 bases between the germline ends. The CDR3 has 14 amino acids. The CDR3 sequence is CASTSSANSYEQYF. The CDR3 DNA sequence: TGTGCCAGCACCTCAAGCGCCAACTCCTACGAGCAGTACTTC. Combining the CDR3 with reference TRBV13 and TRBJ2-7 gives the whole variable domain AAGVIQSPRHLIKEKRETATLKCYPIPRHDTVYWYQQGPGQDPQFLISFYEKMQSDKGSIPDRFSAQQFSDYHSELNMSSLELGDSALYFCASTSSANSYEQYFGPGTRLTVT.